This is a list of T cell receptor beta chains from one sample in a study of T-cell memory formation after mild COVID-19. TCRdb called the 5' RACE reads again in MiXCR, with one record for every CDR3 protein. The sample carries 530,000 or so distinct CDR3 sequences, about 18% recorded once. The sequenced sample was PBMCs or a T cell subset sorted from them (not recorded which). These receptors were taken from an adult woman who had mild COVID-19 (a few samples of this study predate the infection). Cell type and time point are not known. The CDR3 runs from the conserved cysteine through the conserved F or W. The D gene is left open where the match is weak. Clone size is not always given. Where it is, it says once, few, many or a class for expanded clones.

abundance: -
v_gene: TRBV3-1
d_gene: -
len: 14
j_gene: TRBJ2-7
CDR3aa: CASSQGAGSDEQYF
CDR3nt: TGTGCCAGCAGCCAAGGGGCAGGGTCCGACGAGCAGTACTTC

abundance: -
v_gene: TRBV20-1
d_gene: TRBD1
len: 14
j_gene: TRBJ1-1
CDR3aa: CSARGDSRETEAFF
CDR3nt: TGCAGTGCTAGGGGGGACAGTAGGGAGACTGAAGCTTTCTTT

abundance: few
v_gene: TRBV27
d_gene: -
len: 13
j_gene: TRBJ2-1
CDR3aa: CASSLERGFEQFF
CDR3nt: TGTGCCAGCAGTTTAGAGCGCGGGTTTGAGCAGTTCTTC

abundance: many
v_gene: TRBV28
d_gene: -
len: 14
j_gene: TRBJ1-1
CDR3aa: CASSLSPTGREAFF
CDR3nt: TGTGCCAGCAGTTTATCCCCGACAGGTCGTGAAGCTTTCTTT

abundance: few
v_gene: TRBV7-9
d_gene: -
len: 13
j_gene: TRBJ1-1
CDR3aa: CASSLQAYTEAFF
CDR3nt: TGTGCCAGCAGCTTACAGGCCTACACTGAAGCTTTCTTT

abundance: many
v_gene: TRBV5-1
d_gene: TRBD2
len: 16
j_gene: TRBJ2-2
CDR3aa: CASSLDYGGAAGELFF
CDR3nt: TGCGCCAGCAGCTTGGACTACGGGGGGGCCGCCGGGGAGCTGTTTTTT

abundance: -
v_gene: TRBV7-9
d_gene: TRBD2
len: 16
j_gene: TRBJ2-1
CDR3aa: CASSPGGTSGMDEQFF
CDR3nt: TGTGCCAGCAGCCCGGGTGGGACTAGCGGGATGGATGAGCAGTTCTTC

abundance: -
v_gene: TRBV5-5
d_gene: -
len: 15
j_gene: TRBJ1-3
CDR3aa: CASSSGTVAGNTIYF
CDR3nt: TGTGCCAGCAGTTCCGGGACCGTAGCTGGAAACACCATATATTTT

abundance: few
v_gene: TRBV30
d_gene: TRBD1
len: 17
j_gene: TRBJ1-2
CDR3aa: CAWSPGQGWPLNYGYTF
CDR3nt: TGTGCCTGGAGTCCTGGACAGGGTTGGCCCCTCAACTATGGCTACACCTTC

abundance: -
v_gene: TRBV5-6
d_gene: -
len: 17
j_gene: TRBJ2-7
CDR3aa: CASSLRLNRDPSYEQYF
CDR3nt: TGTGCCAGCAGCCTACGGCTTAACAGGGATCCCTCCTACGAGCAGTACTTC

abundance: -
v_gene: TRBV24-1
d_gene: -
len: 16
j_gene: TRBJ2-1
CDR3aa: CATSDFGVVGSNEQFF
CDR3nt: TGTGCCACCAGTGATTTCGGAGTGGTGGGGAGCAATGAGCAGTTCTTC

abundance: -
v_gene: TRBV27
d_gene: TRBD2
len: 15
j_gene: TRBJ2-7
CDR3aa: CASSQTGLVAYEQYF
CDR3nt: TGTGCCAGCAGCCAAACGGGACTAGTGGCCTACGAGCAGTACTTC

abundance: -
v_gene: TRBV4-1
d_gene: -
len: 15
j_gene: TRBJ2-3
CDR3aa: CASSQDYLSTDTQYF
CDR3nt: TGCGCCAGCAGCCAAGACTACCTTAGCACAGATACGCAGTATTTT

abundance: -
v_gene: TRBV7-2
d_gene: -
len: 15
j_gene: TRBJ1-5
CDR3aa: CASSLGGQPNQPQHF
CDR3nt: TGTGCCAGCAGCTTAGGCGGACAGCCCAATCAGCCCCAGCATTTT

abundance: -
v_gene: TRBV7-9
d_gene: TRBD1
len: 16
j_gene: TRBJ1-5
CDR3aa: CASSPGDRGNNQPQHF
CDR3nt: TGTGCCAGCAGCCCGGGGGACAGGGGAAACAATCAGCCCCAGCATTTT

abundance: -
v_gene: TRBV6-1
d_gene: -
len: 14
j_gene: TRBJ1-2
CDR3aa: CASSEDTGNYGYTF
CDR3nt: TGTGCCAGCAGTGAAGATACAGGGAACTATGGCTACACCTTC

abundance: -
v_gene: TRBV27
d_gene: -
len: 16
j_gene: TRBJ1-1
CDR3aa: CASSLSRGGTNTEAFF
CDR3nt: TGTGCCAGCAGTTTATCGAGGGGAGGCACGAACACTGAAGCTTTCTTT

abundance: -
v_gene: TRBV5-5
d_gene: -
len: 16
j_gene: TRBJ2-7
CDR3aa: CASSLAAGASSYEQYF
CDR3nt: TGTGCCAGCAGCTTGGCCGCGGGGGCCAGCTCCTACGAGCAGTACTTC

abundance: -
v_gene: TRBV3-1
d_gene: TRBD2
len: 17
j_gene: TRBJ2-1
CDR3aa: CASSQGFIGLAGGEQFF
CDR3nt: TGTGCCAGCAGCCAAGGGTTTATCGGACTAGCGGGAGGAGAGCAGTTCTTC

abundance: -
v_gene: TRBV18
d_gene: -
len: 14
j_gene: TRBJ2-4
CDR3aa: CASSPRNDRSIQYF
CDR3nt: TGTGCCAGCTCACCAAGAAACGACAGGAGCATTCAGTACTTC

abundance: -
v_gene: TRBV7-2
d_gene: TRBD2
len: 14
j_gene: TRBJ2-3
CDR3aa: CASSRLAPPDTQYF
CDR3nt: TGTGCCAGCAGCAGACTAGCACCACCCGATACGCAGTATTTT

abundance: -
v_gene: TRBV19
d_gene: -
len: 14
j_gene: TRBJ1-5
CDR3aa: CASNIPGRYQPQHF
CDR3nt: TGTGCCAGTAACATCCCAGGAAGATATCAGCCCCAGCATTTT

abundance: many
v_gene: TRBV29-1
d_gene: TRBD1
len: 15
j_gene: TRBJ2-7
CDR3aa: CSVSSGTGVSYEQYF
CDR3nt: TGCAGCGTGTCCTCCGGGACAGGGGTTTCCTACGAGCAGTACTTC

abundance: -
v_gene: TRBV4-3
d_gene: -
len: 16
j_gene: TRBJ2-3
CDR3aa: CASSHGPDSPTDTQYF
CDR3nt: TGCGCCAGCAGCCACGGACCGGACAGCCCCACAGATACGCAGTATTTT

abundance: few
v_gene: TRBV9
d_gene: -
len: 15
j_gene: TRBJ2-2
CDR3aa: CASSALNDAAGELFF
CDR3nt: TGTGCCAGCAGCGCCCTCAACGACGCCGCCGGGGAGCTGTTTTTT

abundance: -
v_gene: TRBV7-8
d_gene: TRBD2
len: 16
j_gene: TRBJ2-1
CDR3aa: CASSSPGLALSNEQFF
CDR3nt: TGTGCCAGCAGTTCCCCGGGACTAGCCCTTTCCAATGAGCAGTTCTTC

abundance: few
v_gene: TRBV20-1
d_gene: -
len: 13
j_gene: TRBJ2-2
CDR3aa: CSGIGGLTGELFF
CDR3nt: TGCAGTGGGATAGGGGGGCTCACCGGGGAGCTGTTTTTT

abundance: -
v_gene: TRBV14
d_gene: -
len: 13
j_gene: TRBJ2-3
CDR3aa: CASSPQLGDTQYF
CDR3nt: TGTGCCAGCAGCCCTCAATTAGGAGATACGCAGTATTTT

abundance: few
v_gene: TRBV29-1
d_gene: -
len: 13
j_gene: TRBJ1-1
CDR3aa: CSVGVGAWTEAFF
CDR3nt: TGCAGCGTGGGGGTGGGGGCGTGGACTGAAGCTTTCTTT

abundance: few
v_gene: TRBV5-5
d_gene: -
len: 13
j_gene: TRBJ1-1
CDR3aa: CASSLAPITEAFF
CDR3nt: TGTGCCAGCAGCTTGGCCCCGATAACTGAAGCTTTCTTT

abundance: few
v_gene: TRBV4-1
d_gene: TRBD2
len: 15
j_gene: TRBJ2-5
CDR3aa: CASSQDRGLAETQYF
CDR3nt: TGCGCCAGCAGCCAAGATCGGGGACTAGCAGAGACCCAGTACTTC

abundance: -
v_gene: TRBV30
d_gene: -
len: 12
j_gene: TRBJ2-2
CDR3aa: CAWSPIVGELFF
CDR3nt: TGTGCCTGGAGCCCAATAGTTGGGGAGCTGTTTTTT

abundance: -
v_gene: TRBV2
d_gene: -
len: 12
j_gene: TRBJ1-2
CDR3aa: CASSLAPYGYTF
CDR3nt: TGTGCCAGCAGCCTGGCCCCCTATGGCTACACCTTC

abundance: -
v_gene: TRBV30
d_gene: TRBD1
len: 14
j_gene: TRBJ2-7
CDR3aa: CAWSTGQGMGRVYF
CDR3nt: TGTGCCTGGAGTACCGGACAGGGAATGGGGCGGGTGTACTTC

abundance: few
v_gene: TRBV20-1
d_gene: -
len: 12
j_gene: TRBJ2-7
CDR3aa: CSAKQGTDEQYF
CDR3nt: TGCAGTGCTAAGCAGGGTACCGACGAGCAGTACTTC

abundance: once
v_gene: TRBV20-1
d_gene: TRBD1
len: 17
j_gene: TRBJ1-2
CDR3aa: CSAPGGDRAPADYGYTF
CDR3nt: TGCAGTGCCCCCGGCGGGGACAGGGCCCCCGCCGATTATGGCTACACCTTC

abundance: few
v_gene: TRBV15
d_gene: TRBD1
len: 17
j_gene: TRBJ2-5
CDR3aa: CATSRPRQGVREETQYF
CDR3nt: TGTGCCACCAGCAGGCCACGGCAGGGGGTCCGGGAAGAGACCCAGTACTTC

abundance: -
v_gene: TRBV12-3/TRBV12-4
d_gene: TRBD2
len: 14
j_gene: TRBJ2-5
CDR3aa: CASSLDGGYGTQYF
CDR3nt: TGTGCCAGCAGTTTAGACGGGGGGTACGGGACCCAGTACTTC

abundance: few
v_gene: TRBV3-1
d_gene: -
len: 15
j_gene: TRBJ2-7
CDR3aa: CASSSSTGSSYEQYF
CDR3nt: -

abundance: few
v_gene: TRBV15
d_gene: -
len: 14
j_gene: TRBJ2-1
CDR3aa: CATSSQFELAEQFF
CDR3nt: TGTGCCACCAGCAGCCAATTTGAATTAGCCGAGCAGTTCTTC

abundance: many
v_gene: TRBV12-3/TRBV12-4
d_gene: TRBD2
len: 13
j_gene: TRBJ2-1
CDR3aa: CASRKSGGNEQFF
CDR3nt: TGTGCCAGCAGGAAGTCCGGGGGGAATGAGCAGTTCTTC

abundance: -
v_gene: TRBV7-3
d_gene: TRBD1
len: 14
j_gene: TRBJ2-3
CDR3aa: CASSFGQGANTQYF
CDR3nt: TGTGCCAGCAGCTTTGGACAGGGGGCAAATACGCAGTATTTT

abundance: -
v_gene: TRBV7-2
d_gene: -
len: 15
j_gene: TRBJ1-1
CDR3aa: CASSFLPPGLGEAFF
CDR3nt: TGTGCCAGCAGCTTCTTACCCCCGGGACTAGGGGAAGCTTTCTTT

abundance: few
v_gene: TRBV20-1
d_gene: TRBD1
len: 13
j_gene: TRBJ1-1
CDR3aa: CSAATGVNTEAFF
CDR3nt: TGCAGTGCCGCGACAGGGGTGAACACTGAAGCTTTCTTT

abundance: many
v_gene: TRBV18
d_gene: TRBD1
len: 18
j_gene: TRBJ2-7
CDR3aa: CASSRRTGGAGVGYEQYF
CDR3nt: TGTGCCAGCTCACGTCGGACAGGGGGAGCGGGAGTGGGATACGAGCAGTACTTC

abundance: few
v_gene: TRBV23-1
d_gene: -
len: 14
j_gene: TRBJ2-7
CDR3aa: CASSQSGQSYEQYF
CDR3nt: TGCGCCAGCAGTCAGTCAGGACAGTCCTACGAGCAGTACTTC

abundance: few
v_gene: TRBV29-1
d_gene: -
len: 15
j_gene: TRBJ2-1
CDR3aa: CSVEDASRADGEQFF
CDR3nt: TGCAGCGTTGAAGACGCTTCCCGGGCCGACGGTGAGCAGTTCTTC

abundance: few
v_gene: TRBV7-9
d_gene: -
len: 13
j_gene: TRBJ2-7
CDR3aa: CASSFGRYYEQYF
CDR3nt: TGTGCCAGCAGCTTCGGGCGGTACTACGAGCAGTACTTC

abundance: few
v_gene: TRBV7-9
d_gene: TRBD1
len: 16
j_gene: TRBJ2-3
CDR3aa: CASSFLGTGATDTQYF
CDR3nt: TGTGCCAGCAGCTTCCTCGGAACAGGGGCCACAGATACGCAGTATTTT

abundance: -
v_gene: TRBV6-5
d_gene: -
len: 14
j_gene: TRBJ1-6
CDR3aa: CASSKTGVSSPIHF
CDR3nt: TGTGCCAGCAGTAAAACGGGGGTTAGCTCACCCATCCACTTT

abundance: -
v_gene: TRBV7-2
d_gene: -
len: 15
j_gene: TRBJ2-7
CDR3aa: CASSLYVSVNYEQYF
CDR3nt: TGTGCCAGCAGCTTATACGTTAGCGTGAACTACGAGCAGTACTTC

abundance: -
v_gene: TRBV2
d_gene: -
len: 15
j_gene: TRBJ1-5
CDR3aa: CASSEESKGNQPQHF
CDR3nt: TGTGCCAGCAGTGAGGAGTCAAAAGGCAATCAGCCCCAGCATTTT

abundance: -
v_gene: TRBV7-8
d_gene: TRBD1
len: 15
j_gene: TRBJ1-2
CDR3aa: CASSVGPGQAYGYTF
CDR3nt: TGTGCCAGCAGCGTGGGACCGGGACAGGCTTATGGCTACACCTTC

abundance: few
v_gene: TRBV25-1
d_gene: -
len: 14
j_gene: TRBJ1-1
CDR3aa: CASSESKENTEAFF
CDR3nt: TGTGCCAGCAGTGAATCAAAAGAGAACACTGAAGCTTTCTTT

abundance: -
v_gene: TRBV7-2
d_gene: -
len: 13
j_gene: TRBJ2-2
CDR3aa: CASSGGTPGELFF
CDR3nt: TGTGCCAGCAGCGGAGGGACACCCGGGGAGCTGTTTTTT

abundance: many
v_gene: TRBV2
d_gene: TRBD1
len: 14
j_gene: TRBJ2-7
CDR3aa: CASRTRDRAYEQYF
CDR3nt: TGTGCCAGCAGGACCCGGGACAGGGCCTACGAGCAGTACTTC

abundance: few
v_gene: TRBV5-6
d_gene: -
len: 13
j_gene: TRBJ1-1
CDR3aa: CASSLVPRPRAFF
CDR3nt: TGTGCCAGCAGCTTGGTTCCCCGACCGAGGGCTTTCTTT